Here is one T cell receptor (beta chain) with its context. Its target is not known. This sample was taken from a study of monozygotic twins with inflammatory bowel disease. Broader study findings: Repertoire similarity matched across concordant and discordant twins, perhaps owing to limited power.

The CDR3 is made up of 20 amino acids. The germline CDR1 and CDR2 sequences are MRHNA and SNTAGT. Every TCR library drew on approximately 3.5 ug of total RNA. Researchers used template switching to add UMIs featuring a 6-nucleotide sample barcode. The cDNA of both the TCRalpha and TCRbeta chains was subjected to two nested PCRs of approximately 16 and 9 cycles. TCRdb re-called the 5' RACE reads; one entry per CDR3 protein, DNA not given. Across approximately 400,000 distinct CDR3 sequences, the top ten clones capture roughly 2.5% of the sample. The sample consisted of blood. This receptor was obtained from a human donor with ulcerative colitis or Crohn's disease, or a healthy co-twin of an affected twin (not recorded which). The chain links TRBV6-4 to TRBJ2-6; as DNA is missing, the TRBD2 call by TCRdb cannot be tested. The CDR3 is CASSDPWHTGPYSGANVLTF.